The 12 T cell receptor beta chains below all came from one sample that was sequenced in a study of blood T cell repertoires in COVID-19 (dated by TCRdb to the early 2020s). The library was built by means of the immunoSEQ multiplex PCR assay. The source is immuneACCESS, and TCRdb retained only in-frame sequences with V and J called. Part of the clones is not carried over; for the studies checked, unresolved V genes explain less than half of this, and the remainder is unexplained. The sample table shows around 97,000 clones, and 70% to 90% are seen once. The ten largest account for just over 3% of the sample. The source material was peripheral blood. The receptors shown here come from a man in his fifties or sixties in a cohort sampled during active COVID-19.

This clone was counted a few times. This chain joins TRBV23-1 and TRBJ2-5; 8 positions match TRBD2. TRBV23-1 belongs to the ORF category, with a function that is uncertain. V was clipped by 6 bases and J by 1 base; unmatched bases: 4. CDR3 length equals 14 residues. This CDR3 is CASSPRGAQETQYF. DNA of the CDR3: TGCGCCAGCAGCCCGCGGGGGGCCCAAGAGACCCAGTACTTC.

The DNA of the CDR3 is TGTGCCAGCAGCCAAGACGACAGGGGCCCCGGGGAGCTGTTTTTT. This translates into CASSQDDRGPGELFF. This chain uses TRBV3-1 (or the pseudogene TRBV3-2) with TRBJ2-2; TRBD1 aligns across 8 bases. Germline assignment: CDR1 LGHDT and CDR2 YNNKEL (reference sequence). The CDR3 covers 15 residues. V was pared by 0 bases and J by 6 bases, with 3 bases of the junction left unmatched.

The chain has TRBV24-1 and TRBJ2-2, with D possibly being TRBD1 (5 bases). This CDR3 has 16 amino acids. Per the germline V gene, CDR1 is KGHDR and CDR2 is SFDVKD. With 0 bases removed from V and 3 bases from J, the gap between germline ends came to 10 bases. In DNA, the CDR3 is TGTGCCACCAGTGATTTGACCCCAGGGTACACCGGGGAGCTGTTTTTT. This encodes CATSDLTPGYTGELFF.

CDR3: CASSQNPAGGLSEETQYF. The CDR3 DNA reads as TGTGCCAGCAGCCAAAATCCAGCGGGGGGGCTAAGTGAAGAGACCCAGTACTTC. J is TRBJ2-5 and V is TRBV3-1 (or the pseudogene TRBV3-2); TRBD2 matches at 10 bases. The CDR3 covers 18 residues. V shed 2 bases, J shed 3 bases, and the junction held 12 bases outside the gene matches. Per germline, CDR1 LGHDT and CDR2 YNNKEL (reference sequence).

This clone was seen only a few times. The chain employs TRBV14 and TRBJ1-5; D perhaps matches TRBD1 (6 bases). Between the trimmed V and J ends, which lost 4 bases and 4 bases, there was a span of 14 bases. The CDR3 is 15 residues long. The germline V gene encodes CDR1 SGHDN and CDR2 FVKESK. The CDR3 region has the DNA TGTGCCAGCAGCCGGGCAGGGGCTTGGAATCAGCCCCAGCATTTT. Amino acids: CASSRAGAWNQPQHF.

The gene calls are TRBV19 and TRBJ1-1, with 7 nucleotides matching TRBD1. The CDR3 has 13 residues. From germline, CDR1 is LNHDA and CDR2 SQIVND (reference sequence). V shed 4 bases, J shed 1 base, and the junction held 0 bases outside the gene matches. The CDR3 reads CASSRDRNTEAFF. DNA of the CDR3: TGTGCCAGTAGTAGGGACAGGAACACTGAAGCTTTCTTT.

The J gene is TRBJ2-3, the V gene TRBV23-1; TRBD1 matches at 10 bases. TRBV23-1 carries the ORF label, with uncertain function. This CDR3 has 16 amino acids. Trimming took 6 bases from V and 3 from J; bases not matched to a gene: 9. CDR3 nucleotide sequence: TGCGCCAGCAGGATAACAGACAGGGGGCTGACAGATACGCAGTATTTT. This codes for CASRITDRGLTDTQYF.

The rearrangement joins TRBV6-2 or TRBV6-3 to TRBJ2-7, with TRBD2 matching 11 bases. J was trimmed by 2 bases and V by 5 bases; bases with no gene match: 8. Germline V gene lookup returns CDR1 MNHEY and CDR2 SVGEGT. The CDR3 runs to 16 residues. The chain's CDR3 is CASSRTSGGRAYEQYV. CDR3 coding DNA: TGTGCCAGCAGTCGCACTAGCGGGGGCCGGGCCTACGAGCAGTACGTC.

The chain joins TRBV5-6 to TRBJ1-5, with 7 nucleotides matching TRBD1. CDR1 and CDR2 (germline): SGHDT, YYEEEE. This CDR3 spans 15 amino acids. Germline trimming cut 0 bases from V and 5 bases from J; bases unmatched to any gene: 5. The chain's CDR3 is CASSLGGTVYQPQHF. The CDR3 DNA follows: TGTGCCAGCAGCTTGGGCGGGACAGTGTATCAGCCCCAGCATTTT. The entire variable domain, with the rest obtained from reference TRBV5-6 and TRBJ1-5, is as follows: DAGVTQSPTHLIKTRGQQVTLRCSPKSGHDTVSWYQQALGQGPQFIFQYYEEEERQRGNFPDRFSGHQFPNYSSELNVNALLLGDSALYLCASSLGGTVYQPQHFGDGTRLSIL.

V is TRBV6-6 and J is TRBJ1-1; TRBD1 matches at 8 bases. J gave up 3 bases and V 2 bases, and 8 bases lay outside the gene matches. This CDR3 is 16 amino acids long. Germline CDR1 and CDR2: MNHNY and SVGAGI (reference sequence). The CDR3 nucleotides are TGTGCCAGCAGTTACGCCAGGGACAGGTGGGACACTGAAGCTTTCTTT. Protein: CASSYARDRWDTEAFF.

This clone has only one observation. The chain has TRBV5-1 and TRBJ2-7; perhaps TRBD2 as D (6 bases). This CDR3 is 13 amino acids long. V was clipped by 5 bases and J by 6 bases, with 15 bases between them. The germline CDR1 and CDR2 sequences are SGHRS and YFSETQ. CDR3 in DNA: TGCGCCAGCAGTCCTAGCTTCGGGGGCGAGCAGTACGTC. As protein: CASSPSFGGEQYV.

The sample holds a few counts of this clone. The rearrangement links TRBV5-1 to TRBJ2-5; a weak D match, TRBD2 (7 bases). Trimming removed 4 bases at V and 5 bases at J, with 15 bases between. This CDR3 has 14 amino acids. Germline loops: CDR1 SGHRS, CDR2 YFSETQ. The CDR3 nucleotides read TGCGCCAGCAGCGCTAATAAGGGGGGGGAGACCCAGTACTTC. Its translation is CASSANKGGETQYF.